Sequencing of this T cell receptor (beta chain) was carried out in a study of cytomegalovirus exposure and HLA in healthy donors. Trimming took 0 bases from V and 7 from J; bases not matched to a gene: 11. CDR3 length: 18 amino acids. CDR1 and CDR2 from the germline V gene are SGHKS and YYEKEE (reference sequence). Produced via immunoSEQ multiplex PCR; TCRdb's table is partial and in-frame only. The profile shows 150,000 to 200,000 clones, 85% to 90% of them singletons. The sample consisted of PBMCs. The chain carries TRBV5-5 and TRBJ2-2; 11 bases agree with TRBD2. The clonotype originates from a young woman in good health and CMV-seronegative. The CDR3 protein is CASSLDPLAGGVNGELFF. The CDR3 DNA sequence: TGTGCCAGCAGCTTGGACCCTCTAGCGGGGGGCGTAAACGGGGAGCTGTTTTTT.